The count of the clone carrying this T cell receptor beta chain is one. The antigen remains undetermined. Some clones are missing from TCRdb's copy, which holds only in-frame ones; the method was immunoSEQ multiplex PCR. The sample contains 4,000 or so clones, approximately 95% of which appear only once. This specimen belongs to a study of somatic mutations in cytotoxic T cells in rheumatoid arthritis. Study-level information: Prior to any treatment and right after diagnosis, patient blood (about 30 ml EDTA) was drawn. Purity of nearly 100% was reached when some V beta antibody-stained T-cell populations were flow-sorted, including V beta1+ cells sequenced for TCRB.

Trimming cost V 4 bases and J 10 bases; bases outside gene matches: 10. The CDR3 runs 16 residues. Germline V lookup: CDR1 MNHEY, CDR2 SVGAGI. Study-level points and caveats: A significant difference in CD8+ T-cell clonality was not found between rheumatoid arthritis patients and age-matched healthy controls. Greater age accompanied higher CD8+ clonality in rheumatoid arthritis patients, a pattern that was absent in healthy controls.

The receptor was derived from a woman aged 55-70 years with rheumatoid arthritis. The rearrangement uses TRBV6-5 and TRBJ2-1; 13 bases are a match to TRBD2. The sequenced sample was CD8+ T cells sorted from blood. The CDR3 sequence is CASSSTGLAGDGEQFF. The CDR3 nucleotides read TGTGCCAGCAGTTCCACCGGACTAGCGGGAGATGGGGAGCAGTTCTTC.